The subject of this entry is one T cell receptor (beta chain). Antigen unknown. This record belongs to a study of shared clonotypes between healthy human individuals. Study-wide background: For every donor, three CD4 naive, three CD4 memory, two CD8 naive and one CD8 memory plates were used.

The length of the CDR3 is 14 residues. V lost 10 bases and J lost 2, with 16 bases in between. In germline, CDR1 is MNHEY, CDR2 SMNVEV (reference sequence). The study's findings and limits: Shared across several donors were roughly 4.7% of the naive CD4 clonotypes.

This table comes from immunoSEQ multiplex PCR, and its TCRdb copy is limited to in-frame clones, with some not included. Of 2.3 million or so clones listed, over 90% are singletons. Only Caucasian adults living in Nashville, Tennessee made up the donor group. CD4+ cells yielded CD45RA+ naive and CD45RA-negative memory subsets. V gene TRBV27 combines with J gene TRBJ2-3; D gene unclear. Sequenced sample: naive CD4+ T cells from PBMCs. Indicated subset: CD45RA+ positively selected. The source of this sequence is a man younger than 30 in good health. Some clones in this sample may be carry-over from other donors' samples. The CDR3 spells CATSKIRNTDTQYF. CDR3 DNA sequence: TGTGCCACCTCAAAAATAAGAAACACAGATACGCAGTATTTT.